These T cell receptor beta chains were read from a single sample in a study of neurological immune-mediated disorders. Each CDR3 protein gets one entry after TCRdb re-called the 5' RACE reads with MiXCR. The profile covers under 40,000 distinct CDR3 sequences, with roughly 3.2% appearing a single time and around 7.7% taken by the ten largest. Specimen: PBMCs. The receptors originated from a woman aged 55-69 years with multiple sclerosis. CDR3s include the opening cysteine and the closing phenylalanine or tryptophan. Each record gives: V gene, CDR3 length, clone size, J gene, D gene, CDR3 protein, CDR3 DNA. The D gene is left open where the match is weak. A clone size is listed for some rows: how often the clone was seen (once, few, many), or a class if it is expanded.

v_call: TRBV7-9; cdr3_length: 14; clone_size: many; j_call: TRBJ2-5; d_call: TRBD1; cdr3_aa: CASSKGTVQETQYF; cdr3_nt: TGTGCCAGCAGCAAAGGGACAGTACAAGAGACCCAGTACTTC
v_call: TRBV29-1; cdr3_length: 16; clone_size: many; j_call: TRBJ2-7; d_call: NA; cdr3_aa: CSVERMGQGDSYEQYF; cdr3_nt: TGCAGCGTTGAGAGGATGGGGCAGGGAGACTCCTACGAGCAGTACTTC
v_call: TRBV27; cdr3_length: 15; clone_size: many; j_call: TRBJ1-6; d_call: NA; cdr3_aa: CASSTNGLGNSPLHF; cdr3_nt: TGTGCCAGCAGTACTAATGGTCTAGGTAATTCACCCCTCCACTTT
v_call: TRBV7-6; cdr3_length: 14; clone_size: many; j_call: TRBJ2-5; d_call: TRBD1; cdr3_aa: CATTQGASPETQYF; cdr3_nt: TGTGCCACAACACAGGGGGCGAGTCCAGAGACCCAGTACTTC
v_call: TRBV9; cdr3_length: 12; clone_size: many; j_call: TRBJ2-1; d_call: NA; cdr3_aa: CASSVDADEQFF; cdr3_nt: TGTGCCAGCAGCGTAGACGCGGATGAGCAGTTCTTC
v_call: TRBV5-1; cdr3_length: 16; clone_size: many; j_call: TRBJ2-2; d_call: TRBD1; cdr3_aa: CASSLDGQGLTGELFF; cdr3_nt: TGCGCCAGCAGCTTGGATGGACAGGGGCTCACCGGGGAGCTGTTTTTT
v_call: TRBV5-8; cdr3_length: 14; clone_size: many; j_call: TRBJ2-7; d_call: NA; cdr3_aa: CASSLGLLTYEQYF; cdr3_nt: TGTGCCAGCAGCTTGGGACTTTTGACCTACGAGCAGTACTTC
v_call: TRBV7-2; cdr3_length: 14; clone_size: many; j_call: TRBJ2-4; d_call: NA; cdr3_aa: CASSLDRVSVIQYF; cdr3_nt: TGTGCCAGCAGCTTAGACAGGGTATCGGTTATTCAGTACTTC
v_call: TRBV7-2; cdr3_length: 16; clone_size: few; j_call: TRBJ1-1; d_call: TRBD1; cdr3_aa: CASSLSFGTANTEVFF; cdr3_nt: TGTGCCAGCAGCTTATCTTTCGGGACAGCGAACACTGAAGTTTTCTTT
v_call: TRBV20-1; cdr3_length: 14; clone_size: many; j_call: TRBJ1-2; d_call: NA; cdr3_aa: CSARGTAELRGYTF; cdr3_nt: TGCAGTGCTAGAGGAACGGCAGAATTGCGGGGCTACACCTTC
v_call: TRBV7-9; cdr3_length: 17; clone_size: many; j_call: TRBJ1-1; d_call: TRBD1; cdr3_aa: CASRTTGDPKGNTEAFF; cdr3_nt: TGTGCCAGCAGAACCACAGGGGACCCCAAAGGGAACACTGAAGCTTTCTTT
v_call: TRBV6-5; cdr3_length: 11; clone_size: NA; j_call: TRBJ1-1; d_call: NA; cdr3_aa: CASSYGTEAFF; cdr3_nt: TGTGCCAGCAGTTACGGGACAGAAGCTTTCTTT
v_call: TRBV12-3/TRBV12-4; cdr3_length: 15; clone_size: NA; j_call: TRBJ1-5; d_call: TRBD1; cdr3_aa: CASSTDRVSNQPQHF; cdr3_nt: TGTGCCAGCAGTACTGACAGGGTGAGCAATCAGCCCCAGCATTTT
v_call: TRBV27; cdr3_length: 17; clone_size: NA; j_call: TRBJ2-2; d_call: NA; cdr3_aa: CASFSPARITNTGELFF; cdr3_nt: TGTGCCAGCTTTTCTCCCGCAAGGATAACGAACACCGGGGAGCTGTTTTTT
v_call: TRBV27; cdr3_length: 15; clone_size: many; j_call: TRBJ2-7; d_call: NA; cdr3_aa: CASSFGGLSSYEQYF; cdr3_nt: TGTGCCAGCAGTTTCGGGGGGCTGAGTTCCTACGAGCAGTACTTC
v_call: TRBV20-1; cdr3_length: 13; clone_size: many; j_call: TRBJ1-2; d_call: NA; cdr3_aa: CSARAGRDYGYTF; cdr3_nt: TGCAGTGCTAGAGCGGGCAGGGATTATGGCTACACCTTC
v_call: TRBV5-5; cdr3_length: 12; clone_size: many; j_call: TRBJ2-7; d_call: TRBD1; cdr3_aa: CASSFTGEEQYF; cdr3_nt: TGTGCCAGCAGCTTTACAGGGGAGGAGCAGTACTTC
v_call: TRBV6-1; cdr3_length: 15; clone_size: many; j_call: TRBJ2-1; d_call: TRBD1; cdr3_aa: CASSAGQGPYNEQFF; cdr3_nt: TGTGCCAGCAGCGCTGGACAGGGACCCTACAATGAGCAGTTCTTC
v_call: TRBV7-6; cdr3_length: 13; clone_size: many; j_call: TRBJ2-2; d_call: NA; cdr3_aa: CASRPRQTGELFF; cdr3_nt: TGTGCCAGCAGACCCAGACAGACCGGGGAGCTGTTTTTT
v_call: TRBV29-1; cdr3_length: 13; clone_size: NA; j_call: TRBJ1-1; d_call: NA; cdr3_aa: CSVVWGLNTEAFF; cdr3_nt: TGCAGCGTTGTATGGGGCTTGAACACTGAAGCTTTCTTT
v_call: TRBV5-1; cdr3_length: 15; clone_size: many; j_call: TRBJ2-4; d_call: TRBD1; cdr3_aa: CASSSTWTGGDIQYF; cdr3_nt: TGCGCCAGCAGCTCGACGTGGACAGGGGGGGACATTCAGTACTTC
v_call: TRBV20-1; cdr3_length: 15; clone_size: many; j_call: TRBJ2-2; d_call: TRBD2; cdr3_aa: CSASKTSGGTGELFF; cdr3_nt: TGCAGTGCTAGTAAAACTAGCGGGGGGACCGGGGAGCTGTTTTTT
v_call: TRBV20-1; cdr3_length: 11; clone_size: many; j_call: TRBJ2-3; d_call: NA; cdr3_aa: CSVTRDDTQYF; cdr3_nt: TGCAGTGTCACCCGGGATGATACGCAGTATTTT
v_call: TRBV6-2/TRBV6-3; cdr3_length: 15; clone_size: many; j_call: TRBJ2-7; d_call: NA; cdr3_aa: CASTSFGTPATEQYF; cdr3_nt: TGTGCCAGCACCTCCTTCGGGACCCCGGCAACCGAGCAGTACTTC
v_call: TRBV5-1; cdr3_length: 15; clone_size: many; j_call: TRBJ2-1; d_call: TRBD1; cdr3_aa: CASSSGTGGYNEQFF; cdr3_nt: TGCGCCAGCAGCTCCGGGACAGGGGGCTACAATGAGCAGTTCTTC
v_call: TRBV3-1; cdr3_length: 14; clone_size: few; j_call: TRBJ2-5; d_call: TRBD2; cdr3_aa: CASSQERGSGTQYF; cdr3_nt: TGTGCCAGCAGCCAGGAGCGGGGGTCCGGGACCCAGTACTTC
v_call: TRBV5-6; cdr3_length: 15; clone_size: many; j_call: TRBJ2-1; d_call: TRBD2; cdr3_aa: CASSPSGLADNEQFF; cdr3_nt: TGTGCCAGCAGCCCTTCGGGACTAGCGGATAATGAGCAGTTCTTC
v_call: TRBV29-1; cdr3_length: 13; clone_size: many; j_call: TRBJ2-3; d_call: NA; cdr3_aa: CSVGDQGIGTQYF; cdr3_nt: TGCAGCGTTGGGGATCAGGGCATAGGTACGCAGTATTTT
v_call: TRBV3-1; cdr3_length: 14; clone_size: many; j_call: TRBJ1-2; d_call: NA; cdr3_aa: CASSRSGPNYGYTF; cdr3_nt: TGTGCCAGCAGCCGCTCGGGCCCCAACTATGGCTACACCTTC
v_call: TRBV5-6; cdr3_length: 14; clone_size: few; j_call: TRBJ1-1; d_call: NA; cdr3_aa: CASSQDGGVTEAFF; cdr3_nt: TGTGCCAGCAGCCAAGACGGGGGGGTAACTGAAGCTTTCTTT
v_call: TRBV5-1; cdr3_length: 14; clone_size: NA; j_call: TRBJ1-1; d_call: NA; cdr3_aa: CASSLQGSSTEAFF; cdr3_nt: TGCGCCAGCAGCTTGCAGGGCTCGAGCACTGAAGCTTTCTTT
v_call: TRBV20-1; cdr3_length: 14; clone_size: many; j_call: TRBJ2-7; d_call: TRBD1; cdr3_aa: CSARKGTGYHEQYF; cdr3_nt: TGCAGTGCTAGAAAGGGGACAGGGTATCACGAGCAGTACTTC
v_call: TRBV6-1; cdr3_length: 15; clone_size: many; j_call: TRBJ1-5; d_call: NA; cdr3_aa: CASSLAGRGNQPQHF; cdr3_nt: TGTGCCAGCAGTCTGGCGGGGCGCGGCAATCAGCCCCAGCATTTT
v_call: TRBV6-5; cdr3_length: 16; clone_size: many; j_call: TRBJ2-1; d_call: TRBD2; cdr3_aa: CASSPIGAGGVDEQFF; cdr3_nt: TGTGCCAGCAGCCCGATCGGAGCGGGGGGTGTTGATGAGCAGTTCTTC
v_call: TRBV5-1; cdr3_length: 15; clone_size: many; j_call: TRBJ2-7; d_call: TRBD1; cdr3_aa: CASSPGQGDLGEQYF; cdr3_nt: TGCGCCAGCAGCCCAGGACAGGGGGATTTGGGCGAGCAGTACTTC
v_call: TRBV20-1; cdr3_length: 13; clone_size: many; j_call: TRBJ2-7; d_call: NA; cdr3_aa: CSANRDQTYEQYF; cdr3_nt: TGCAGTGCTAACCGGGACCAAACCTACGAGCAGTACTTC
v_call: TRBV12-3/TRBV12-4; cdr3_length: 12; clone_size: many; j_call: TRBJ2-1; d_call: NA; cdr3_aa: CASSHPGTEQFF; cdr3_nt: TGTGCCAGCAGCCATCCCGGGACAGAGCAGTTCTTC
v_call: TRBV20-1; cdr3_length: 13; clone_size: many; j_call: TRBJ2-7; d_call: TRBD1; cdr3_aa: CSAGQGAVYEQYF; cdr3_nt: TGCAGTGCTGGGCAGGGGGCGGTCTACGAGCAGTACTTC
v_call: TRBV6-5; cdr3_length: 16; clone_size: many; j_call: TRBJ1-5; d_call: TRBD1; cdr3_aa: CASSYTGQGEGQPQHF; cdr3_nt: TGTGCCAGCAGTTACACAGGACAGGGTGAGGGTCAGCCCCAGCATTTT
v_call: TRBV5-1; cdr3_length: 14; clone_size: many; j_call: TRBJ2-3; d_call: NA; cdr3_aa: CASSRGAYTDTQYF; cdr3_nt: TGCGCCAGCAGCCGGGGGGCCTACACAGATACGCAGTATTTT
v_call: TRBV6-5; cdr3_length: 14; clone_size: many; j_call: TRBJ1-6; d_call: TRBD1; cdr3_aa: CASTNRDSNSPLHF; cdr3_nt: TGTGCCAGCACCAACCGGGACAGTAATTCACCCCTCCACTTT
v_call: TRBV5-6; cdr3_length: 16; clone_size: many; j_call: TRBJ1-5; d_call: NA; cdr3_aa: CASSLGSAGAAGPQHF; cdr3_nt: TGTGCCAGCAGCTTGGGTTCGGCAGGGGCCGCCGGGCCCCAGCATTTT
v_call: TRBV20-1; cdr3_length: 13; clone_size: many; j_call: TRBJ1-1; d_call: TRBD1; cdr3_aa: CSAETGVATEAFF; cdr3_nt: TGCAGTGCAGAGACAGGGGTGGCCACTGAAGCTTTCTTT
v_call: TRBV2; cdr3_length: 15; clone_size: many; j_call: TRBJ2-6; d_call: NA; cdr3_aa: CASGSGQSGANVLTF; cdr3_nt: TGTGCCAGCGGGAGCGGACAGTCTGGGGCCAACGTCCTGACTTTC
v_call: TRBV4-2; cdr3_length: 17; clone_size: NA; j_call: TRBJ2-7; d_call: NA; cdr3_aa: CASSQDPRGGASYEQYF; cdr3_nt: TGTGCCAGCAGCCAAGATCCGAGGGGGGGCGCCTCCTACGAGCAGTACTTC
v_call: TRBV6-1; cdr3_length: 14; clone_size: many; j_call: TRBJ2-1; d_call: NA; cdr3_aa: CATTDRGGYNEQFF; cdr3_nt: TGTGCCACTACCGACAGGGGAGGGTACAATGAGCAGTTCTTC
v_call: TRBV7-2; cdr3_length: 13; clone_size: NA; j_call: TRBJ1-2; d_call: NA; cdr3_aa: CASSLDTTVLYTF; cdr3_nt: TGTGCCAGCAGCCTGGACACCACAGTCCTCTACACCTTC
v_call: TRBV5-1; cdr3_length: 16; clone_size: many; j_call: TRBJ2-2; d_call: NA; cdr3_aa: CASSLEAELNTGELFF; cdr3_nt: TGCGCCAGCAGCTTGGAGGCCGAACTTAACACCGGGGAGCTGTTTTTT
v_call: TRBV5-1; cdr3_length: 14; clone_size: many; j_call: TRBJ2-1; d_call: NA; cdr3_aa: CASRQTASDNEQFF; cdr3_nt: TGCGCCAGCAGGCAGACTGCCTCGGACAATGAGCAGTTCTTC